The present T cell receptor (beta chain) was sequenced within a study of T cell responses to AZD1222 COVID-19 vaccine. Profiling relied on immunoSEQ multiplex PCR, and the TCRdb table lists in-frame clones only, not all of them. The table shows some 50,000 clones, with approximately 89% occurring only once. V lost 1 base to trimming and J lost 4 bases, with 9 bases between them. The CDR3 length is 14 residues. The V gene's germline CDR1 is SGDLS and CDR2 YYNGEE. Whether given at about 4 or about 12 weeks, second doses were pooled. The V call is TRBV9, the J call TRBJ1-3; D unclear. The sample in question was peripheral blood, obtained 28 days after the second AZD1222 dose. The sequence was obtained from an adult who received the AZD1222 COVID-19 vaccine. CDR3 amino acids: CASSVTPQGNTIYF. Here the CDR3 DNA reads TGTGCCAGCAGCGTAACCCCGCAGGGAAACACCATATATTTT.